This T cell receptor (beta chain) was recorded in a study of control samples from healthy donors and cancer patients. Measured with immunoSEQ multiplex PCR; TCRdb has only the in-frame clones, and not every one. This table has over 150,000 clones, roughly 91% appearing once. This CDR3 has 14 amino acids. The V gene's germline CDR1 is MDHEN and CDR2 SYDVKM. V lost 5 bases to trimming and J lost 3 bases; unmatched junction nucleotides: 4. This sequence originates from a man aged 18 to 30 in good health. V usage is TRBV28 and J usage is TRBJ1-5; the match to TRBD1 covers 7 bases. The sample was blood. The CDR3 reads CASSQGGPNQPQHF. The CDR3 nucleotides read TGTGCCAGCAGTCAAGGGGGCCCCAATCAGCCCCAGCATTTT. The variable domain in full, completed from reference TRBV28 and TRBJ1-5, reads DVKVTQSSRYLVKRTGEKVFLECVQDMDHENMFWYRQDPGLGLRLIYFSYDVKMKEKGDIPEGYSVSREKKERFSLILESASTNQTSMYLCASSQGGPNQPQHFGDGTRLSIL.